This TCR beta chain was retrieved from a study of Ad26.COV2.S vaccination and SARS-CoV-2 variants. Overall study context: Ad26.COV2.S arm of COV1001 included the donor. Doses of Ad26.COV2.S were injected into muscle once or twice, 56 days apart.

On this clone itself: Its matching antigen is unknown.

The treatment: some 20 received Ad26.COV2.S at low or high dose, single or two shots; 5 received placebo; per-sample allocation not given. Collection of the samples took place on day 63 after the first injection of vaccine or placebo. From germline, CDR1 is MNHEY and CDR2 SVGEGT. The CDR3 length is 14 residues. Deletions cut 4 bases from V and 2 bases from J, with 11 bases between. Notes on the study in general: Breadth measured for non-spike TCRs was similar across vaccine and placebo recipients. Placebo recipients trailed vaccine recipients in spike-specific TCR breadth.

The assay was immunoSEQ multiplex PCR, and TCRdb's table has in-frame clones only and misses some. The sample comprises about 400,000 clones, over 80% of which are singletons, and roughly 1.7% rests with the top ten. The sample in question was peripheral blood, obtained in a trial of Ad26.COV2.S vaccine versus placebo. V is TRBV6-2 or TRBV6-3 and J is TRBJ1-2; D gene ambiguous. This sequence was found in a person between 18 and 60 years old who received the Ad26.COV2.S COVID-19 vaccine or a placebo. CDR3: CASSLLEINYGYTF. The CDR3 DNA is TGTGCCAGCAGTTTGCTGGAGATCAACTATGGCTACACCTTC.